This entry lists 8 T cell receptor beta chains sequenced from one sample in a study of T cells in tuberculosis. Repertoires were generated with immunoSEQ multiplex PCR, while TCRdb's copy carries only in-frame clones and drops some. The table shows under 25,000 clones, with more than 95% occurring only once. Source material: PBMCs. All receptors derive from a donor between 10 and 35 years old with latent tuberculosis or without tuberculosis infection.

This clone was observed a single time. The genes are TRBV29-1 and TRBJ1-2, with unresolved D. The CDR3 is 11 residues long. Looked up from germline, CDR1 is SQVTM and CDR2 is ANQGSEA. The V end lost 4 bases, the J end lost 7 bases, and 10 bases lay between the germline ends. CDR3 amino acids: CSVGALRGYTF. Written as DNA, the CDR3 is TGCAGCGTTGGCGCGCTTCGTGGCTACACCTTC. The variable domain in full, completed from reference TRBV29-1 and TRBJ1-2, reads SAVISQKPSRDICQRGTSLTIQCQVDSQVTMMFWYRQQPGQSLTLIATANQGSEATYESGFVIDKFPISRPNLTFSTLTVSNMSPEDSSIYLCSVGALRGYTFGSGTRLTVV.

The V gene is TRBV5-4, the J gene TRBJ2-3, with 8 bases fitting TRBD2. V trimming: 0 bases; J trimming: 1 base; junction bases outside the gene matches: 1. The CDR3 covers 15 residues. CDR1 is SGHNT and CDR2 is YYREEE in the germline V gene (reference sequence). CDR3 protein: CASSLAGGGTDTQYF. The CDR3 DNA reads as TGTGCCAGCAGCTTGGCGGGGGGGGGCACAGATACGCAGTATTTT.

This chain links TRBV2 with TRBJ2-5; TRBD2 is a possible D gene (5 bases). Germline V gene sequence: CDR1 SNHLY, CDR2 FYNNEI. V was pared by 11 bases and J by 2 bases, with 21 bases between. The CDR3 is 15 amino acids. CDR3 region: CAGLQVVWAQETQYF. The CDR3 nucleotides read TGTGCCGGACTCCAGGTTGTGTGGGCGCAAGAGACCCAGTACTTC.

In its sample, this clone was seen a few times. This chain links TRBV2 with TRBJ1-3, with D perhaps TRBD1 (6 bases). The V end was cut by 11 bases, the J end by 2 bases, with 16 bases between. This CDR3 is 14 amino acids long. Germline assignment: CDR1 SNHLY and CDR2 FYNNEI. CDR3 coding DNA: TGTGCCCGTAGCGAGGGGGTCCCTGGAAACACCATATATTTT. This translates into CARSEGVPGNTIYF.

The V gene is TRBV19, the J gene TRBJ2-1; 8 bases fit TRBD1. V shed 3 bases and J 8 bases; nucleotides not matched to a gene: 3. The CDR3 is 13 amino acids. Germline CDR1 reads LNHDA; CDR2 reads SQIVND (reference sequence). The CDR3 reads CASSIGQGYEQFF. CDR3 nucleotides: TGTGCCAGTAGTATCGGACAGGGTTATGAGCAGTTCTTC.

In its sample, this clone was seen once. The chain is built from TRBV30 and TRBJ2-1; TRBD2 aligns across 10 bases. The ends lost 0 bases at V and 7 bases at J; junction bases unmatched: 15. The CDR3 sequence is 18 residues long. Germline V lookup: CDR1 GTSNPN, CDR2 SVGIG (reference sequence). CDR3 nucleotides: TGTGCCTGGAGTGTATGGTGGGTTAGCGGGAGGCCTATTAATGAGCAGTTCTTC. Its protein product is CAWSVWWVSGRPINEQFF.

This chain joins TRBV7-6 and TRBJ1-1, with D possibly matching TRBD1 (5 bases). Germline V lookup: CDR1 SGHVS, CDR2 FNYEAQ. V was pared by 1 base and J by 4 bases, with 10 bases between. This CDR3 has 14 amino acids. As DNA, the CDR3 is TGTGCCAGCAGCTTAGATGCCGGGGGCACTGAAGCTTTCTTT. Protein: CASSLDAGGTEAFF.

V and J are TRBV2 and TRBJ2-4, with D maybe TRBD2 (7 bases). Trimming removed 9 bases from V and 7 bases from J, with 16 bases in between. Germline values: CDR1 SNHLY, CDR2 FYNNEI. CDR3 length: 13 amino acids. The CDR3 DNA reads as TGTGCCAGAAATTCCCCGGGGGGCAACATTCAGTACTTC. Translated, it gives CARNSPGGNIQYF. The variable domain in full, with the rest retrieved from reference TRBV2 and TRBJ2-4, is EPEVTQTPSHQVTQMGQEVILRCVPISNHLYFYWYRQILGQKVEFLVSFYNNEISEKSEIFDDQFSVERPDGSNFTLKIRSTKLEDSAMYFCARNSPGGNIQYFGAGTRLSVL.